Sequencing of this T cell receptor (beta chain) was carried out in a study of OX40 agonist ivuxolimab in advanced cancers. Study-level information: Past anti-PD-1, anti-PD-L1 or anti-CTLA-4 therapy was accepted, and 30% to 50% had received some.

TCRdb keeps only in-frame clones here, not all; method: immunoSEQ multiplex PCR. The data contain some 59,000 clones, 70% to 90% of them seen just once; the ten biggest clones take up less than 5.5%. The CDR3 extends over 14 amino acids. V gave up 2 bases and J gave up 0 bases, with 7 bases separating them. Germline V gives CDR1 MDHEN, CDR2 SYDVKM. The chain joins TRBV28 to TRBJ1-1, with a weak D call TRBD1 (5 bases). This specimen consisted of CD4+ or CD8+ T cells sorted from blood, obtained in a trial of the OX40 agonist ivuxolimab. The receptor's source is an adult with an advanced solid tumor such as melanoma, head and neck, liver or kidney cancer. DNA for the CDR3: TGTGCCAGCAGTTTAGGGGGGGTGAACACTGAAGCTTTCTTT. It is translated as CASSLGGVNTEAFF.